The T cell receptor (beta chain) described here comes from a study of T cells after yellow fever vaccination. TCRdb processed the 5' RACE reads anew with MiXCR; each CDR3 protein has one entry. The sample carries about 260,000 distinct CDR3 sequences, around 13% recorded once. The study's findings and limits: Overall, a small share of clonotypes was seen in both CD4 and CD8 compartments.

This clonotype was seen a handful of times. Its antigen is undetermined. Looked up from germline, CDR1 is DFQATT and CDR2 is SNEGSKA (reference sequence). V was shortened by 3 bases and J by 3 bases, with 9 bases between the two germline ends. CDR3 size: 12 residues. V gene TRBV20-1 combines with J gene TRBJ2-7; D is undetermined. The material was CD4+ T cells sorted from PBMCs, obtained 45 days after the yellow fever booster vaccination. The source of this sequence is a man aged 30 to 45 who received the YFV17D yellow fever vaccine. This chain's CDR3 is CSARNALYEQYF. The CDR3 nucleotides read TGCAGTGCTAGGAACGCCCTCTACGAGCAGTACTTC.